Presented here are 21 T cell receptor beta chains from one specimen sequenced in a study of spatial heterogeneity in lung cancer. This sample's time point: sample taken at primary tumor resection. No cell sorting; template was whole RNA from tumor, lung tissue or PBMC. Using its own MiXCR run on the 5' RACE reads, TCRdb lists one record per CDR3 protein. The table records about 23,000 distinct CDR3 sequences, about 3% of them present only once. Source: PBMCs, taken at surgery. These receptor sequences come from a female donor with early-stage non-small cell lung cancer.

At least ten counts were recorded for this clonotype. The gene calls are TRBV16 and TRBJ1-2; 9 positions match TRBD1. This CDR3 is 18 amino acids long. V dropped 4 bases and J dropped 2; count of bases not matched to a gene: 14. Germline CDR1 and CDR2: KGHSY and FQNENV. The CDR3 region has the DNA TGTGCCAGCAGCCCATATGTGAGGGGGACAGGGACGAACTATGGCTACACCTTC. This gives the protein CASSPYVRGTGTNYGYTF.

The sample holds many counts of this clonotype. CDR3 protein: CASSLVGQGNEQYF. The DNA of the CDR3 is TGTGCCAGCAGCTTAGTGGGACAGGGGAACGAGCAGTACTTC. The rearrangement uses TRBV7-9 and TRBJ2-7; TRBD1 matches 10 bases. This CDR3 has 14 amino acids. J was trimmed by 5 bases and V by 1 base; bases with no gene match: 2. Germline V gene data show CDR1 as SEHNR and CDR2 as FQNEAQ (reference sequence).

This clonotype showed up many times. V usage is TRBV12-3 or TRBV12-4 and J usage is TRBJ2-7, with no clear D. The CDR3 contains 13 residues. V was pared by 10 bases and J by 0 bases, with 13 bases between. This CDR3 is CATQNMSSYEQYF. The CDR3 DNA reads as TGTGCCACCCAAAATATGAGCTCCTACGAGCAGTACTTC.

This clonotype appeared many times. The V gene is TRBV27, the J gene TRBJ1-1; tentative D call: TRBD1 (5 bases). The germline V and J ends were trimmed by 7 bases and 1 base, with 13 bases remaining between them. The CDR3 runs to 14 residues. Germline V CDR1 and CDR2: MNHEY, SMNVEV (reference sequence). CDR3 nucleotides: TGTGCCAGCAACCACTCTGACAGGAACACTGAAGCTTTCTTT. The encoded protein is CASNHSDRNTEAFF.

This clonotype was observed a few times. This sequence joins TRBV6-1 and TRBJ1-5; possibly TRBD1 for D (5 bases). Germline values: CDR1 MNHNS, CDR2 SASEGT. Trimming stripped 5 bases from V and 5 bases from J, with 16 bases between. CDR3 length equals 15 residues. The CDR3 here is CASSHAHSGDQPQHF. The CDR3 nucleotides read TGTGCCAGCAGTCACGCGCATTCGGGGGATCAGCCCCAGCATTTT.

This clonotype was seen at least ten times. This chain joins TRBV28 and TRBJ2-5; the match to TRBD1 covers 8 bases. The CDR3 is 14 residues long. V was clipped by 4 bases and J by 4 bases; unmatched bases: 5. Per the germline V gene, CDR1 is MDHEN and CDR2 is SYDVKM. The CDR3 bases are TGTGCCAGCAGTTCGCAGGGGGCGCGAGAGACCCAGTACTTC. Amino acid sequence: CASSSQGARETQYF.

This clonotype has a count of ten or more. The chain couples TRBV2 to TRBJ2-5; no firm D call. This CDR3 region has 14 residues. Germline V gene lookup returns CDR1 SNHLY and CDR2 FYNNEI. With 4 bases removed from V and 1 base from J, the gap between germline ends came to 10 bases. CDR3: CASSVGYPQETQYF. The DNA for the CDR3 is TGTGCCAGCAGTGTCGGATACCCCCAAGAGACCCAGTACTTC.

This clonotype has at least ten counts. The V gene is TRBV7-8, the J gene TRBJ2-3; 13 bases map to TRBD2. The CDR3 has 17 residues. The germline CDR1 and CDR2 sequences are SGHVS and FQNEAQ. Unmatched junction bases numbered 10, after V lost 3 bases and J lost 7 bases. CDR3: CASSFDGLAGDYHTQYF. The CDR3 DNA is TGTGCCAGCAGCTTCGACGGACTAGCGGGAGACTATCATACGCAGTATTTT.

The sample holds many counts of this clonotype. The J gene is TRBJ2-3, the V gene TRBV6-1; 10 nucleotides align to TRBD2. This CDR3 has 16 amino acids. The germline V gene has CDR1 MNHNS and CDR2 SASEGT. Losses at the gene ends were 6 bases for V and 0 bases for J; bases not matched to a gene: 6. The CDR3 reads CASRPTSGASTDTQYF. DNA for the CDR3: TGTGCCAGCAGGCCCACTAGCGGGGCTAGCACAGATACGCAGTATTTT.

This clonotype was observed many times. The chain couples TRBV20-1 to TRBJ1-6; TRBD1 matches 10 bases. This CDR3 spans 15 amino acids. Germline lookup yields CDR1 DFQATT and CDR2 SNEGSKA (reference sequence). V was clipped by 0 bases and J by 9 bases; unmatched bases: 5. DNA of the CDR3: TGCAGTGCTAGAGATCGGCGACAGGGGGCTTCACCCCTCCACTTT. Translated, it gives CSARDRRQGASPLHF.

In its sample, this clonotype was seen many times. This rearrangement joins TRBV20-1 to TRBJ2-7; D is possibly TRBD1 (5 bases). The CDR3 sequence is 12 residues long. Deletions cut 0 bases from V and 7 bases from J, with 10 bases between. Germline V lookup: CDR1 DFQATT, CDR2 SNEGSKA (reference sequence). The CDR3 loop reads CSAREVGLEQYF. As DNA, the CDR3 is TGCAGTGCTAGAGAGGTGGGGCTAGAGCAGTACTTC.

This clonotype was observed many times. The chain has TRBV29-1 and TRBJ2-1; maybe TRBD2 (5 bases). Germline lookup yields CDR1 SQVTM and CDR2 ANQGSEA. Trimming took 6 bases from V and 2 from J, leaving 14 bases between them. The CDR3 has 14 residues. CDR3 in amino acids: CSVTPSSPYNEQFF. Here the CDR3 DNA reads TGCAGCGTAACTCCTAGCTCGCCCTACAATGAGCAGTTCTTC.

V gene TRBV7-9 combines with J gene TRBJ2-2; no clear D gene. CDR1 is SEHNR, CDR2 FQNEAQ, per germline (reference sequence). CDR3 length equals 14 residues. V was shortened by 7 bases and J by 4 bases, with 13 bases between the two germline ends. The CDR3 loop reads CASIPNHVTGELFF. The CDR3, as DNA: TGTGCCAGCATCCCCAACCACGTCACCGGGGAGCTGTTTTTT.

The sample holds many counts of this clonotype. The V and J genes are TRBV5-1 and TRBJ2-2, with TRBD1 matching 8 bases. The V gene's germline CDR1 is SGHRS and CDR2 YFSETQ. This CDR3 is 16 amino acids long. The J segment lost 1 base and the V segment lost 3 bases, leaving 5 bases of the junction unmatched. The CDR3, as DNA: TGCGCCAGCAGCTCGGCCGGGACAGGGAACACCGGGGAGCTGTTTTTT. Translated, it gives CASSSAGTGNTGELFF.

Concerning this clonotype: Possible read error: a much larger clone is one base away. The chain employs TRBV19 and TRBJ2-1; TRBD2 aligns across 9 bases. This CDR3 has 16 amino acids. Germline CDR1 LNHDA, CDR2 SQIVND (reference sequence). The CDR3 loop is CASSIASGMSYDEQFF. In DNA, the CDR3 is TGTGCCAGTAGTATCGCTAGCGGGATGTCCTACGATGAGCAGTTCTTC.

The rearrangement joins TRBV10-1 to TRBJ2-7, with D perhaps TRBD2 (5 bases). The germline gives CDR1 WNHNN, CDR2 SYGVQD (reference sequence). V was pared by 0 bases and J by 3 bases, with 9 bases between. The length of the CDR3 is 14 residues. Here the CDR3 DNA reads TGCGCCAGCAGTGAGTCGGAGGTTGGCTACGAGCAGTACTTC. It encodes CASSESEVGYEQYF.

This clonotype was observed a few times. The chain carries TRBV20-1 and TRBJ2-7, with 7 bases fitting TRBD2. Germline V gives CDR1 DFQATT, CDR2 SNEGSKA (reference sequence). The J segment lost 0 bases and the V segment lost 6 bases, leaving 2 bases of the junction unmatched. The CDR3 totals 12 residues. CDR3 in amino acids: CSAGGSSYEQYF. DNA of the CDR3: TGCAGTGCGGGCGGGAGCTCCTACGAGCAGTACTTC.

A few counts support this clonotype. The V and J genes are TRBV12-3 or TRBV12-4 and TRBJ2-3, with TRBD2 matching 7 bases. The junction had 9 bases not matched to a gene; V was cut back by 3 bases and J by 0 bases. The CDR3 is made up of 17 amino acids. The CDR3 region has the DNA TGTGCCAGCAGTTTGCTGCTCACTAGCGATAGCACAGATACGCAGTATTTT. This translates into CASSLLLTSDSTDTQYF.

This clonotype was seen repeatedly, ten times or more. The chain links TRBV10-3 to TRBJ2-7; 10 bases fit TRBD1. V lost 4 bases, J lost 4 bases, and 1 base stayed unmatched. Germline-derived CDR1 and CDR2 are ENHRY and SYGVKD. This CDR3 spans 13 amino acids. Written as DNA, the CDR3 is TGTGCCATCAGTGCGGGACAGGGGTACGAGCAGTACTTC. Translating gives CAISAGQGYEQYF.

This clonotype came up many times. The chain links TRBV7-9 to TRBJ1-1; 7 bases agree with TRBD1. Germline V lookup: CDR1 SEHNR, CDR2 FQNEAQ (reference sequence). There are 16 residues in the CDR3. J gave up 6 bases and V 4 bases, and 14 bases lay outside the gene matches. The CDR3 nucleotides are TGTGCCAGCAGCTACCAGACAGGGTCAGTAATCTCTGAAGCTTTCTTT. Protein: CASSYQTGSVISEAFF.

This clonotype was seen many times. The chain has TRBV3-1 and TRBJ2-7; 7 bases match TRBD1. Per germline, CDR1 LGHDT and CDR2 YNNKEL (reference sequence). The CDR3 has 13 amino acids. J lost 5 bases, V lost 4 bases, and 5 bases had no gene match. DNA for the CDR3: TGTGCCAGCAGCCCAGGGGGAAGCAACGAGCAGTACTTC. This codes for CASSPGGSNEQYF.